This T cell receptor beta chain was identified during a study of blood T cells in healthy people across ages. CDR1 DFQATT and CDR2 SNEGSKA come from the germline V gene (reference sequence). This CDR3 contains 15 residues. The V gene end was trimmed by 3 bases and the J gene end by 4 bases; junction bases not matched to a gene: 9. For this clonotype: Its antigen is as yet unknown.

Study-level findings and limits: CMV status of donors was not determined, possibly confounding expanded clonotype changes. In older individuals, TCR beta diversity per million T cells was lower, falling roughly linearly with age.

For the second PCR, which ran for about 6 to 11 cycles, a sample-barcoded 5' primer and a J-beta primer mix were used. Researchers report that a template-switch adaptor with 12 random nucleotides tagged each cDNA molecule. CDR3-containing paired-end reads numbering at least 3 million came from each sample. Using its own MiXCR run on the 5' RACE reads, TCRdb lists one record per CDR3 protein. Of 850,000 to 1,000,000 distinct CDR3 sequences in the sample, about 44% were seen once. Sequencing used blood. This clonotype originated in a man aged 25 to 45 in good health. The chain couples TRBV20-1 to TRBJ1-1; TRBD1 agrees at 9 bases. CDR3: CSASNGQGRGTEAFF. In DNA form, the CDR3 reads TGCAGTGCTAGTAATGGACAGGGGAGAGGCACTGAAGCTTTCTTT.